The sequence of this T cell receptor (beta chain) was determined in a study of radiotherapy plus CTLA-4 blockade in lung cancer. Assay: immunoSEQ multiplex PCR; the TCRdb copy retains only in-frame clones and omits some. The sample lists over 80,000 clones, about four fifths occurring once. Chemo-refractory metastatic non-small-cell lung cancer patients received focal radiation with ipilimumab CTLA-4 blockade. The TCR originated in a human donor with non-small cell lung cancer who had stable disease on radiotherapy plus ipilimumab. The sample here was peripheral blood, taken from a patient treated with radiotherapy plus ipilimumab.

The CDR3 nucleotides are TGTGCCAGCAGTATCGGGGACTGGGACTACAATGAGCAGTTCTTC. Translating gives CASSIGDWDYNEQFF. The genes are TRBV6-1 and TRBJ2-1; D may be TRBD2 (6 bases). The germline gives CDR1 MNHNS, CDR2 SASEGT. The CDR3 runs to 15 residues. With 5 bases removed from V and 3 bases from J, the gap between germline ends came to 14 bases.